This TCR beta chain was recovered during a study of spatial heterogeneity in lung cancer. Study-wide context: Around two years after resection was the median timing of the follow-up PBMC samples, which were sequenced when available. Points from the study as a whole: There were more appearances of ubiquitous expanded tumor TCRs in blood at resection than at follow-up.

J gave up 8 bases and V 6 bases, and 12 bases lay outside the gene matches. The CDR3 spans 15 residues. Germline CDR1 and CDR2: MNHEY and SVGAGI. TCRdb reanalysed the 5' RACE reads using MiXCR and keeps one entry per CDR3 protein. This repertoire shows 50,000 to 60,000 distinct CDR3 sequences, roughly 8.1% found once; its top ten account for around 38%. A remark on this clonotype: Its antigen is still unknown.

This sample's time point: blood at routine non-recurrence follow-up after resection. Researchers sequenced whole RNA taken from tumor, nontumor lung or frozen PBMC without sorting. Sequencing was performed on PBMCs, taken at follow-up. The chain combines TRBV6-5 with TRBJ2-1; 8 bases fit TRBD2. This TCR came from a female donor with early-stage non-small cell lung cancer. The CDR3 protein is CASRVYGGGRDEQFF. The CDR3 DNA follows: TGTGCCAGCAGAGTTTACGGGGGGGGACGGGATGAGCAGTTCTTC.